Listed here is a single T cell receptor beta chain. Other nucleotide sequences in the sample specify the same CDR3. TCRdb's copy holds only in-frame clones and misses some; the assay was immunoSEQ multiplex PCR. The table lists roughly 100,000 clones, 87% of them singletons. The CDR3 extends over 15 amino acids. Germline V CDR1 and CDR2: SGHTA, FQGNSA. V lost 5 bases and J lost 2; bases outside the gene matches: 4. The sample originates from a study of blood T cell repertoires in COVID-19. This TCR was sampled from a human donor in a cohort sampled during active COVID-19. The chain recombines TRBV7-2 with TRBJ2-3, with 10 bases lining up with TRBD1. What was sequenced was peripheral blood. The CDR3 DNA reads TGTGCCAGCAGCCCCGACAGGGGGCTCACAGATACGCAGTATTTT. This translates into CASSPDRGLTDTQYF. Drawing the rest from reference TRBV7-2 and TRBJ2-3, the complete variable domain is GAGVSQSPSNKVTEKGKDVELRCDPISGHTALYWYRQSLGQGLEFLIYFQGNSAPDKSGLPSDRFSAERTGGSVSTLTIQRTQQEDSAVYLCASSPDRGLTDTQYFGPGTRLTVL.